The present entry profiles one TCR beta chain with its context. The antigen remains unidentified. These data are taken from a study of cytomegalovirus exposure and HLA in healthy donors. The PCR was carried out with 60 Vbeta primers and 13 Jbeta primers. Using immunoSEQ multiplex PCR, the repertoire was profiled, and TCRdb retains in-frame clones only, with some absent. The data contain roughly 51,000 clones, 81% of them singletons. The CDR3 spans 14 residues. Germline CDR1 is ENHRY and CDR2 is SYGVKD. V was pared by 6 bases and J by 6 bases, with 8 bases of the junction left unmatched. Points from the study as a whole: HLA alleles were associated with 15,000 to 20,000 TCR beta sequences in a later analysis at 0.05 false discovery rate. Some highly shared sequence variants likely arose as a pipeline artifact.

The sequence derives from a boy aged 5-17 years in good health and CMV-seropositive. Sequenced material: PBMCs. J is TRBJ2-7 and V is TRBV10-3; 10 nucleotides align to TRBD1. The CDR3 sequence: CAIRPGQGFAEQYF. The CDR3 bases are TGTGCCATCAGACCGGGACAGGGGTTTGCCGAGCAGTACTTC.